The following is a TCR beta chain sequence with its context. What it binds is unknown. Second-dose timings of about 4 or about 12 weeks were pooled. TCRdb's table, derived via immunoSEQ multiplex PCR, lists solely in-frame clones and lacks some. Among 95,000 to 150,000 clones listed, about 88% were seen once. The source of the sample is a study of T cell responses to AZD1222 COVID-19 vaccine. Study-level results: Clonal diversity may have been underestimated in mostly white British donors. Of spike-specific TCRs, nearly half reportedly target regions left unmutated in variants.

V was trimmed by 5 bases and J by 0 bases, leaving 14 bases between them. Germline V gene lookup returns CDR1 SGHVS and CDR2 FNYEAQ. The CDR3 length is 16 residues. This material consisted of peripheral blood, taken 28 days after the second AZD1222 dose. The clonotype originates from an adult who received the AZD1222 COVID-19 vaccine. This chain links TRBV7-6 with TRBJ1-3; D remains unclear. CDR3 nucleotide sequence: TGTGCCAGCAGCCGCCAATTTGAGAGCTCTGGAAACACCATATATTTT. This gives the protein CASSRQFESSGNTIYF.